The 6 T cell receptor beta chains in this list originate from one sample, sequenced in a study of CD8 T cells in Susac syndrome. An input of about 0.5 to 1 ug of RNA was subjected to reverse transcription using random hexamers. A single record per CDR3 protein comes from TCRdb applying MiXCR to the immunoSEQ multiplex PCR reads. The sample lists 330,000 or so distinct CDR3 sequences; roughly 85% were seen once. The specimen sequenced was CD8+ T cells from PBMCs. The receptors were gathered from a human donor with multiple sclerosis.

The genes are TRBV19 and TRBJ2-7; tentatively, D is TRBD2 (6 bases). Trimming cost V 3 bases and J 3 bases, with 21 bases left between them. The CDR3 length is 17 residues. In germline, CDR1 is LNHDA, CDR2 SQIVND (reference sequence). DNA for the CDR3: TGTGCCAGTAGTATCGTCACCCCGGGAGCATCACACTACGAGCAGTACTTC. Protein: CASSIVTPGASHYEQYF.

The V and J genes are TRBV10-3 and TRBJ2-7; TRBD1 is a possible D gene (6 bases). The CDR3 consists of 14 residues. V was cut by 2 bases and J by 2 bases, with 10 bases left in between. The germline gives CDR1 ENHRY, CDR2 SYGVKD. The CDR3 is CAISEGAGAYEQYF. The DNA of the CDR3 is TGTGCCATCAGTGAGGGGGCAGGGGCCTACGAGCAGTACTTC.

This chain connects TRBV10-2 to TRBJ2-5; 10 bases line up with TRBD2. This CDR3 spans 18 amino acids. After removal of 6 bases from V and 3 bases from J, the junction contained 16 bases not matched to a gene. Germline assignment: CDR1 WSHSY and CDR2 SAAADI. The CDR3 coding sequence is TGCGCCAGCAGCCAAACGGGACTAGCGTCTTGGACGGAAGAGACCCAGTACTTC. Its protein is CASSQTGLASWTEETQYF.

This clonotype was seen just once. The chain combines TRBV9 with TRBJ2-7; a weak D match, TRBD2 (5 bases). The germline gives CDR1 SGDLS, CDR2 YYNGEE. The ends were cut back, 3 bases at V and 0 bases at J, with 7 bases in the middle. The CDR3 spans 13 residues. CDR3 region: CASSDGVSYEQYF. In DNA form, the CDR3 reads TGTGCCAGCAGCGACGGGGTCTCCTACGAGCAGTACTTC.

The chain uses TRBV15 and TRBJ2-2, with no clear D. The CDR3 length is 13 residues. V dropped 0 bases and J dropped 8 bases, with 7 bases sitting between them. Looked up from germline, CDR1 is LNHNV and CDR2 is YYDKDF (reference sequence). CDR3: CATSRDRWGELFF. Here the CDR3 DNA reads TGTGCCACCAGCAGAGATCGATGGGGGGAGCTGTTTTTT. Complete variable domain (other parts from reference TRBV15 and TRBJ2-2): DAMVIQNPRYQVTQFGKPVTLSCSQTLNHNVMYWYQQKSSQAPKLLFHYYDKDFNNEADTPDNFQSRRPNTSFCFLDIRSPGLGDTAMYLCATSRDRWGELFFGEGSRLTVL.

The gene calls are TRBV7-9 and TRBJ2-1, with unresolved D. V lost 5 bases and J lost 7, with 12 bases in between. The CDR3 spans 13 residues. Per germline, CDR1 SEHNR and CDR2 FQNEAQ (reference sequence). The CDR3 DNA is TGTGCCAGCAGCCCACGACTGAGGAATGAGCAGTTCTTC. This gives the protein CASSPRLRNEQFF. Complete variable domain (other parts from reference TRBV7-9 and TRBJ2-1): DTGVSQNPRHKITKRGQNVTFRCDPISEHNRLYWYRQTLGQGPEFLTYFQNEAQLEKSRLLSDRFSAERPKGSFSTLEIQRTEQGDSAMYLCASSPRLRNEQFFGPGTRLTVL.